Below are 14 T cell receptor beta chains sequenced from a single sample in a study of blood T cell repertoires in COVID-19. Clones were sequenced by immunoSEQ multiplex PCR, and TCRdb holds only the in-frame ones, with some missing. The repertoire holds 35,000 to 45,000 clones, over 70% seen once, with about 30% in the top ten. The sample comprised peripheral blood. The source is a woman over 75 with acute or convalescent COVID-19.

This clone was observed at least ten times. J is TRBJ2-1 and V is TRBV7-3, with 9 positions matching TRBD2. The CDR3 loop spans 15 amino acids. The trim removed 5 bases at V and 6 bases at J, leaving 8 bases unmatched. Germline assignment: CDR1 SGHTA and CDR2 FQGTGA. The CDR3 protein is CASSLRLAARNEQFF. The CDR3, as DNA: TGTGCCAGCAGCCTTCGACTAGCGGCTCGCAATGAGCAGTTCTTC.

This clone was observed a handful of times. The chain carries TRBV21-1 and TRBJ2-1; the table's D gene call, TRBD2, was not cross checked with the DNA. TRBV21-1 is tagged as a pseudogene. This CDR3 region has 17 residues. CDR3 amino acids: CASSKGRLAGGMNEQFF. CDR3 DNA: TGTGCCAGCAGCAAAGGCCGGCTAGCGGGAGGGATGAATGAGCAGTTCTTC.

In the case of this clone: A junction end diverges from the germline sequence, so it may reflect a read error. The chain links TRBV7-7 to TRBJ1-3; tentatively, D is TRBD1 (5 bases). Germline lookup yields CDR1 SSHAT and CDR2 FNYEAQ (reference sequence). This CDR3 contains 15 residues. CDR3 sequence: CASSLDGGVGNTIYF. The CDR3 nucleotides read TGTGCTAGCAGCTTAGATGGAGGGGTTGGAAACACCATATATTTT.

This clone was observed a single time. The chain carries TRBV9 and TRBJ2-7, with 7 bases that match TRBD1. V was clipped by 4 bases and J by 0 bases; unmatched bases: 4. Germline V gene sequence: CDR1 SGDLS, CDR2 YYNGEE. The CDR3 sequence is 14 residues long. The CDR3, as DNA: TGTGCCAGCAGCTGGGACAGCAGCTCCTACGAGCAGTACTTC. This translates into CASSWDSSSYEQYF. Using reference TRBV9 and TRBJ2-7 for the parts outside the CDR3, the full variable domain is DSGVTQTPKHLITATGQRVTLRCSPRSGDLSVYWYQQSLDQGLQFLIQYYNGEERAKGNILERFSAQQFPDLHSELNLSSLELGDSALYFCASSWDSSSYEQYFGPGTRLTVT.

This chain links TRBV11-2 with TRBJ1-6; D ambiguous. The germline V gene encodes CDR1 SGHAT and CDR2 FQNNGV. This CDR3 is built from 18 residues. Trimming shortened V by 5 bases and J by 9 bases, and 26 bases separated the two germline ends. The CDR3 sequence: CASSPNSLSGLAFSPLHF. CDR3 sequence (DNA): TGTGCCAGCAGCCCCAATTCTCTTAGCGGGTTGGCATTTTCACCCCTCCACTTT.

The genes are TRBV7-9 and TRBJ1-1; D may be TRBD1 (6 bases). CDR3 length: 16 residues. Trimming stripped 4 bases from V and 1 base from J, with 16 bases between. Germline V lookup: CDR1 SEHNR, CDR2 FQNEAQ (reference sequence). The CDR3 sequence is CASSSPGGARNTEAFF. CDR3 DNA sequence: TGTGCCAGCAGCTCCCCTGGGGGGGCTAGGAACACTGAAGCTTTCTTT. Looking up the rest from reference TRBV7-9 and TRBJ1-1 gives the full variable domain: DTGVSQNPRHKITKRGQNVTFRCDPISEHNRLYWYRQTLGQGPEFLTYFQNEAQLEKSRLLSDRFSAERPKGSFSTLEIQRTEQGDSAMYLCASSSPGGARNTEAFFGQGTRLTVV.

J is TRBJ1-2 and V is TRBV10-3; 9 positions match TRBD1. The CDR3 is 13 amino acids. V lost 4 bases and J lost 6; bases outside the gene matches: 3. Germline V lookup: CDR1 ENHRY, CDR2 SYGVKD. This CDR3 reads CAISVGQGDGYTF. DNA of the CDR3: TGTGCCATCAGTGTGGGACAGGGTGATGGCTACACCTTC.

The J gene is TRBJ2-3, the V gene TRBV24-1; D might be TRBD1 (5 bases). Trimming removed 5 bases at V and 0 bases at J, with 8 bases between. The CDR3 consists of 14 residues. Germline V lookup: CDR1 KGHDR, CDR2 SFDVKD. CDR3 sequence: CATSVGASTDTQYF. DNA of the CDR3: TGTGCCACCAGTGTTGGGGCTAGCACAGATACGCAGTATTTT.

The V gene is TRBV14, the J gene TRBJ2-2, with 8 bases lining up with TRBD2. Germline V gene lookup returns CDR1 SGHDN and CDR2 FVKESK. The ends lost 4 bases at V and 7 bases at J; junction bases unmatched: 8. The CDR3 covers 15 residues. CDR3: CASSLGTSLIGELFF. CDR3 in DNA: TGTGCCAGCAGCCTGGGGACTAGTTTGATCGGGGAGCTGTTTTTT.

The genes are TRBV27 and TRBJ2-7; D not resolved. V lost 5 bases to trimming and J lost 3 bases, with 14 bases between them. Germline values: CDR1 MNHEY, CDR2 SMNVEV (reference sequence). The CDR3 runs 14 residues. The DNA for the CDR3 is TGTGCCAGCAGTAGCCGGGTCCTAAACTACGAGCAGTACTTC. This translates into CASSSRVLNYEQYF.

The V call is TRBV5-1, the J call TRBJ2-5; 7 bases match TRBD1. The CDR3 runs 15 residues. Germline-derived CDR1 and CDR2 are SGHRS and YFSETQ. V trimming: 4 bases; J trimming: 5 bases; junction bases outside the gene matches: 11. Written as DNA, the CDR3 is TGCGCCAGCAGCCTGACAGGGCTTAGAGTGGAGACCCAGTACTTC. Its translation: CASSLTGLRVETQYF. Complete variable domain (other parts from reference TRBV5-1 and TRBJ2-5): KAGVTQTPRYLIKTRGQQVTLSCSPISGHRSVSWYQQTPGQGLQFLFEYFSETQRNKGNFPGRFSGRQFSNSRSEMNVSTLELGDSALYLCASSLTGLRVETQYFGPGTRLLVL.

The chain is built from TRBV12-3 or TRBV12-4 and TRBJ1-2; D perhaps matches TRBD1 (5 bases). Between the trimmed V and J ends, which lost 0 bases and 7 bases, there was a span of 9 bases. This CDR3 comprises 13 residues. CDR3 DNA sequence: TGTGCCAGCAGTTTAGCGGGGGGAGGTGGCTACACCTTC. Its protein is CASSLAGGGGYTF.

CDR3: CAISDAAVSYNEQFF. The CDR3 bases are TGTGCCATCAGTGATGCAGCGGTATCCTACAATGAGCAGTTCTTC. This chain connects TRBV10-3 to TRBJ2-1, with TRBD2 as a possible D gene (5 bases). Looked up from germline, CDR1 is ENHRY and CDR2 is SYGVKD. V was trimmed by 3 bases and J by 1 base, leaving 10 bases between them. The CDR3 has 15 amino acids.

The CDR3 reads CSVEGRAGRNTDTQYF. CDR3 sequence (DNA): TGCAGCGTTGAAGGAAGGGCAGGGCGGAACACAGATACGCAGTATTTT. The chain has TRBV29-1 and TRBJ2-3; possible D gene TRBD1, 5 bases. The CDR3 spans 16 residues. Trimming left V 1 base short and J 2 bases short, with 16 bases between. Germline V gene data show CDR1 as SQVTM and CDR2 as ANQGSEA.